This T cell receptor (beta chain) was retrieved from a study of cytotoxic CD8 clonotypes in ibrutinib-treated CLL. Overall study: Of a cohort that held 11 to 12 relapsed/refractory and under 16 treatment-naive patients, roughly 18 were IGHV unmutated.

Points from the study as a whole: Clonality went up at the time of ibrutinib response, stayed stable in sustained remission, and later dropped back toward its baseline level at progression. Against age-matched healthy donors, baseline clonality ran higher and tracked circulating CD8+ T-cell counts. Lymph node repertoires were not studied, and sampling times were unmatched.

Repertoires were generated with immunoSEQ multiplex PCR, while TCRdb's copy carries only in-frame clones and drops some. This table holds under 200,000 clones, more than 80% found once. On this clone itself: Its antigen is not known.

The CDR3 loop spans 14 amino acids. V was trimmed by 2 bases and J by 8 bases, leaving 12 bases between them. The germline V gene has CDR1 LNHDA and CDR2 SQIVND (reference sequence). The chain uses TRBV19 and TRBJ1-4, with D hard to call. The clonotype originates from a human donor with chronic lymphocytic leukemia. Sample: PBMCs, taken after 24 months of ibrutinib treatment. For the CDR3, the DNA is TGTGCCAGTAGTATAAGAACAGAGGGAGAAAAACTGTTTTTT. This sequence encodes CASSIRTEGEKLFF.